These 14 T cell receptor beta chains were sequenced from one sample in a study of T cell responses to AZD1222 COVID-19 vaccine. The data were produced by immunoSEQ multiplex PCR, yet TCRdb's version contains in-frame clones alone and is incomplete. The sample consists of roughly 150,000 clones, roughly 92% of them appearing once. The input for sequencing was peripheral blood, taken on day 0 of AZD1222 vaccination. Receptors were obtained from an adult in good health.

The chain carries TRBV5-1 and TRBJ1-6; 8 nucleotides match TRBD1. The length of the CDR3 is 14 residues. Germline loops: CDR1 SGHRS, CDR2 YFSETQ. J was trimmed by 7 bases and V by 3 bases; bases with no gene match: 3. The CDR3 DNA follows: TGCGCCAGCAGCTATACAGGGGGGAATTCACCCCTCCACTTT. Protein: CASSYTGGNSPLHF.

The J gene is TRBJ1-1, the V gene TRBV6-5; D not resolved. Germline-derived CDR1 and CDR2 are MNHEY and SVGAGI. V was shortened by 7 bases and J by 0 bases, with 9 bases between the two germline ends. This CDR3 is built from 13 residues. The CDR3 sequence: CASTKWMNTEAFF. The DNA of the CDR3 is TGTGCCAGCACCAAGTGGATGAACACTGAAGCTTTCTTT.

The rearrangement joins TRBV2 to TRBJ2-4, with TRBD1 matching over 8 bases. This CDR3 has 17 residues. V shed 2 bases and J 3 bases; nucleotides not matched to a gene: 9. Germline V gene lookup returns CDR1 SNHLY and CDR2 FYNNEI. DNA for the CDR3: TGTGCCAGCAGTGAACGCGACAGGGGAATGGTCAAAAACATTCAGTACTTC. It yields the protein CASSERDRGMVKNIQYF. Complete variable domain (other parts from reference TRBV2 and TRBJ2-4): EPEVTQTPSHQVTQMGQEVILRCVPISNHLYFYWYRQILGQKVEFLVSFYNNEISEKSEIFDDQFSVERPDGSNFTLKIRSTKLEDSAMYFCASSERDRGMVKNIQYFGAGTRLSVL.

CDR3 DNA sequence: TGCGCCAGCAGCCTTGCTAGCGCCTCCTACGAGCAGTACTTC. Its translation: CASSLASASYEQYF. The V call is TRBV4-1, the J call TRBJ2-7, with a tentative D call TRBD2 (6 bases). CDR1 is MGHRA and CDR2 is YSYEKL in the germline V gene. The CDR3 consists of 14 residues. V lost 4 bases and J lost 0, with 10 bases in between.

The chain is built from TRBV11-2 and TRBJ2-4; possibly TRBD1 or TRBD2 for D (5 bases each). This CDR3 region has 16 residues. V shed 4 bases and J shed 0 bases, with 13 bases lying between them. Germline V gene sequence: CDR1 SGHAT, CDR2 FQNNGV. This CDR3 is CASSSSGTAAKNIQYF. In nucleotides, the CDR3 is TGTGCCAGCAGCTCCTCGGGGACGGCAGCCAAAAACATTCAGTACTTC.

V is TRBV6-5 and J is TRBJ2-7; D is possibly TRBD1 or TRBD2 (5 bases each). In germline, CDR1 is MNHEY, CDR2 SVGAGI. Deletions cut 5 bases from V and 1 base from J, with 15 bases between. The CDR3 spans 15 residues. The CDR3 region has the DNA TGTGCCAGCAGTACGGGACGGCCGTCTTCCTACGAGCAGTACTTC. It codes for CASSTGRPSSYEQYF.

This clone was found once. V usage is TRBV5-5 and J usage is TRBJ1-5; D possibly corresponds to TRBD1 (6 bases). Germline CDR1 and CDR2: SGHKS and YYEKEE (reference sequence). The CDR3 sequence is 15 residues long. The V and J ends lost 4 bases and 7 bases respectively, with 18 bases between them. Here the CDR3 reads CASSLAGADRQPQHF. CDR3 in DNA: TGTGCCAGCAGCCTTGCAGGGGCGGATAGACAGCCCCAGCATTTT.

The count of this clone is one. CDR3 loop: CASSNRTAIEQFF. CDR3 nucleotides: TGTGCCAGCAGCAACCGGACAGCCATTGAGCAGTTCTTC. The V call is TRBV5-4, the J call TRBJ2-1; perhaps TRBD1 as D (6 bases). Germline CDR1 SGHNT, CDR2 YYREEE (reference sequence). The V end lost 4 bases, the J end lost 9 bases, and 14 bases lay between the germline ends. The CDR3 contains 13 residues.

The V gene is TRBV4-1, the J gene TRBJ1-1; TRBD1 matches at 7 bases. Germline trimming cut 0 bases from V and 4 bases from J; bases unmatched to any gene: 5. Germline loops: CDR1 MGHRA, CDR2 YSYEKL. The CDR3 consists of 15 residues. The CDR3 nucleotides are TGCGCCAGCAGCCAAGATCAGTCAGGGGGCACTGAAGCTTTCTTT. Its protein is CASSQDQSGGTEAFF.

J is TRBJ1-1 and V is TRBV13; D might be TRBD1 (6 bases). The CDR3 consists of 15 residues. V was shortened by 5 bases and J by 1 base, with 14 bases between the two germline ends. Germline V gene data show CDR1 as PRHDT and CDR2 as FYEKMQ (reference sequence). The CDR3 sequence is CASSLMGGRNTEAFF. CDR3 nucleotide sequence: TGTGCCAGCAGCCTAATGGGGGGCCGGAACACTGAAGCTTTCTTT.

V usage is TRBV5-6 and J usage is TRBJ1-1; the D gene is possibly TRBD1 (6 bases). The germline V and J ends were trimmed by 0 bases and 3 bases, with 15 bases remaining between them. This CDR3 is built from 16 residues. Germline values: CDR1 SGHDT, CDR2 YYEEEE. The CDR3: CASSLEGESVDTEAFF. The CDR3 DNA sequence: TGTGCCAGCAGCTTGGAGGGGGAGTCCGTGGACACTGAAGCTTTCTTT.

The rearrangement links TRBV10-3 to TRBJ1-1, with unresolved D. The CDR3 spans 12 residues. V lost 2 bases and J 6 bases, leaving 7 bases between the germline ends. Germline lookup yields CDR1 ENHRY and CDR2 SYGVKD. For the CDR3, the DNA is TGTGCCATCAGTGAGGGACCTTCTGAAGCTTTCTTT. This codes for CAISEGPSEAFF.

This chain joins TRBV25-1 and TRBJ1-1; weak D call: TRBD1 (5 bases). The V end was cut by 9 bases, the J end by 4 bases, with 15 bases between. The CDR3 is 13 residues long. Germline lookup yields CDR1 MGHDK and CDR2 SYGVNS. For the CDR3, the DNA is TGTGCCAGTCTTAATGGGGGAAGCACTGAAGCTTTCTTT. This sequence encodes CASLNGGSTEAFF. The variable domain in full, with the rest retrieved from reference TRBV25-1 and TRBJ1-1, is EADIYQTPRYLVIGTGKKITLECSQTMGHDKMYWYQQDPGMELHLIHYSYGVNSTEKGDLSSESTVSRIRTEHFPLTLESARPSHTSQYLCASLNGGSTEAFFGQGTRLTVV.

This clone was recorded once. The CDR3 here is CASSPRQENTEAFF. For the CDR3, the DNA is TGTGCCAGCTCACCACGACAAGAGAACACTGAAGCTTTCTTT. V is TRBV18 and J is TRBJ1-1; D ambiguous. V shed 1 base and J shed 1 base, with 7 bases lying between them. From germline, CDR1 is KGHSH and CDR2 LQKENI. CDR3 length: 14 amino acids.